This T cell receptor (beta chain) was sequenced during a study of control samples from healthy donors and cancer patients. Sequenced by immunoSEQ multiplex PCR; TCRdb stores in-frame clones only, minus some. The sample consists of 150,000 to 200,000 clones, 90% of them appearing once. CDR3 size: 13 residues. V was shortened by 4 bases and J by 7 bases, with 13 bases between the two germline ends. From germline, CDR1 is MDHEN and CDR2 SYDVKM. This clonotype was obtained from a woman aged 45-65 years in good health. The sequenced sample was blood. The chain uses TRBV28 and TRBJ1-2; D gene unclear. CDR3 amino acids: CASSSPALFGYTF. CDR3 DNA: TGTGCCAGCAGTTCGCCGGCCCTTTTTGGCTACACCTTC.